This T cell receptor beta chain was profiled in a study of cytomegalovirus exposure and HLA in healthy donors. Remarks on this clone: As yet, its antigen is unknown.

Though nominally healthy at sampling, donors likely had unrecorded immune exposures. PCR primers comprised 60 Vbeta and 13 Jbeta primers. Sequencing used immunoSEQ multiplex PCR; TCRdb keeps in-frame clones, though not all of them. The data show around 130,000 clones, 7% to 9.5% seen once. Per germline, CDR1 MNHGY and CDR2 SAAAGT. CDR3 length: 19 amino acids. J gave up 0 bases and V 2 bases, and 11 bases lay outside the gene matches. Study-wide points: In a later analysis, TCR association rates varied by HLA locus: DRB1 most, HLA-C fewest.

Sequencing was done on a sample of PBMCs. The rearrangement joins TRBV6-8 to TRBJ1-5, with 9 bases fitting TRBD1. This TCR came from a woman between 40 and 55 years old in good health and CMV-seropositive. CDR3: CASSYPGTGPHSSNQPQHF. CDR3 sequence (DNA): TGTGCCAGCAGTTACCCCGGGACAGGGCCCCACTCTAGCAATCAGCCCCAGCATTTT.